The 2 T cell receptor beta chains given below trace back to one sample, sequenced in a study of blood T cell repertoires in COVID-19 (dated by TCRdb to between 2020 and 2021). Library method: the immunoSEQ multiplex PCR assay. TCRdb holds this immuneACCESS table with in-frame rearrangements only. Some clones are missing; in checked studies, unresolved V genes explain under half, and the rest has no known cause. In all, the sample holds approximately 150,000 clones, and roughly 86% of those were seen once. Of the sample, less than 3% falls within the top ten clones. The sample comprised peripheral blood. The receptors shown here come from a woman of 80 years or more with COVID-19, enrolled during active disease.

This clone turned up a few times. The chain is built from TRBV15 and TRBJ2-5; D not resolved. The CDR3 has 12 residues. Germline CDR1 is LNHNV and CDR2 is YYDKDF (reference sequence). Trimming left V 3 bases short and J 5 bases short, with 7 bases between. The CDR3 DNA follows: TGTGCCACCAGCAGGATCCGGGAGACCCAGTACTTC. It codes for CATSRIRETQYF.

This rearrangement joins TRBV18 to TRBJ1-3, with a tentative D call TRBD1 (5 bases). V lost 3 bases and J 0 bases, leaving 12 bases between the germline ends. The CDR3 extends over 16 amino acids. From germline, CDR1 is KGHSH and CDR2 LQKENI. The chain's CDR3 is CASSPQGTSSGNTIYF. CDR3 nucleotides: TGTGCCAGCTCACCGCAGGGCACGAGCTCTGGAAACACCATATATTTT.